The source of this T cell receptor beta chain is a study of blood T cells in healthy people across ages. Points from the study as a whole: Higher naive T cell percentage went strongly together with higher TCR beta diversity.

A sample-barcoded 5' primer and a J-beta primer mix were used in a second PCR of about 7 to 12 cycles. Each CDR3 protein is one row after TCRdb ran MiXCR on the 5' RACE reads. This sample has hundreds of thousands of distinct CDR3 sequences, with roughly three fifths found just once. In this sample, this clonotype turned up a few times. Its target is unknown. The TCR sequence derives from a man between 35 and 55 years old in good health. Sequenced: blood.

The CDR3 DNA follows: TGTGCCAGCAGTTCCTCCCGCCGGGACGGTTCCTACGAGCAGTACTTC. Translating it yields CASSSSRRDGSYEQYF. This chain uses TRBV27 with TRBJ2-5; the D call may be TRBD1 or TRBD2 (5 bases each). The J call is doubtful: the DNA matches TRBJ2-7 better. From germline, CDR1 is MNHEY and CDR2 SMNVEV (reference sequence). CDR3 length: 16 amino acids.